This T cell receptor (beta chain) was observed in a study of blood T cell repertoires in COVID-19. Overall study context: Whether acute or convalescent, the COVID-19 samples came from the United States, Italy and Spain. T cells, B-cell-depleted T cells, or PBMCs provided the cDNA or gDNA that served as material.

The CDR3 contains 11 residues. V lost 7 bases to trimming and J lost 7 bases, with 13 bases between them. In germline, CDR1 is DFQATT, CDR2 SNEGSKA (reference sequence). In the original processing: Reference gene primer amplification gave nucleated cell count estimates. Measured with immunoSEQ multiplex PCR; TCRdb has only the in-frame clones, and not every one. The V and J calls and the clone size are those of that table, but D and trimming were determined from the DNA. Here the sample spans tens of thousands of clones, about 84% being singletons. V and J are TRBV20-1 and TRBJ1-1; TRBD1 might be the D (6 bases). The sample consisted of peripheral blood. This receptor was identified in a human donor in a cohort sampled during active COVID-19. As DNA, the CDR3 is TGCAGTGTCAGGGGTCTACGTGAAGCTTTCTTT. Translating it yields CSVRGLREAFF.